Listed below are T cell receptor beta chains from one sample, sequenced in a study of blood T cell repertoires in COVID-19. Generated by immunoSEQ multiplex PCR, the TCRdb table keeps only in-frame clones and is missing some. The sample has about 280,000 clones, 65% to 90% seen once. The sequenced material came from peripheral blood. Receptor source: a man between 50 and 59 years old with active or convalescent COVID-19. Both conserved end residues are part of each CDR3. The order of the fields is V gene, clone size, J gene, D gene, CDR3 protein, CDR3 DNA. A D gene is named only where the DNA matches it firmly. Only part of the rows carry a size: once, few, many, or a class if the clone is expanded.

TRBV7-3	-	TRBJ2-5	TRBD2	CASSPRGGSPETQYF	TGTGCCAGCAGCCCCCGCGGCGGGAGTCCAGAGACCCAGTACTTC
TRBV30	once	TRBJ1-2	-	CAWSARGRQFWGYTF	TGTGCCTGGAGCGCCCGGGGGAGGCAGTTTTGGGGCTACACCTTC
TRBV11-2	-	TRBJ2-3	TRBD2	CASSFGREWTDTQYF	TGTGCCAGCAGCTTCGGGCGGGAGTGGACAGATACGCAGTATTTT
TRBV9	-	TRBJ2-2	TRBD2	CASSKTSGRTGELFF	TGTGCCAGCAGCAAAACTAGCGGGAGAACCGGGGAGCTGTTTTTT
TRBV7-2	-	TRBJ2-3	-	CASSQRAGDTQYF	TGTGCCAGCAGCCAAAGGGCGGGTGATACGCAGTATTTT
TRBV7-3	-	TRBJ2-1	TRBD2	CASSLRSSGRGASEQFF	TGTGCCAGCAGCTTAAGATCTAGCGGGAGGGGAGCGAGTGAGCAGTTCTTC
TRBV5-5	-	TRBJ2-7	-	CASSLSYSGEQYF	TGTGCCAGCAGCTTGTCGTATTCGGGGGAGCAGTACTTC
TRBV28	-	TRBJ1-2	TRBD1	CASSLLGDRGGTYGYTF	TGTGCCAGCAGTTTACTAGGGGACAGGGGAGGGACCTATGGCTACACCTTC
TRBV20-1	-	TRBJ2-7	TRBD1	CSASARSSLSGRQGFHEQYF	TGCAGTGCTAGTGCAAGATCCTCCCTCTCGGGGAGACAGGGTTTCCACGAGCAGTACTTC
TRBV18	-	TRBJ2-1	TRBD2	CASSAPLAGDSEQFF	TGTGCCAGCTCCGCACCCCTAGCGGGAGATAGTGAGCAGTTCTTC
TRBV5-6	-	TRBJ1-2	-	CASSLDTGRSIGYTF	TGTGCCAGCAGCTTGGATACAGGTCGGTCGATCGGCTACACCTTC
TRBV27	-	TRBJ2-1	-	CASSLRPPGNEQFF	TGTGCCAGCAGTTTAAGGCCACCGGGCAATGAGCAGTTCTTC
TRBV6-2/TRBV6-3	once	TRBJ2-1	TRBD1	CASSGQDRSYNEQFF	TGTGCCAGCAGTGGACAGGACCGATCTTACAATGAGCAGTTCTTC
TRBV6-5	-	TRBJ2-7	TRBD1	CASRQGTGGYEQYF	TGTGCCAGCAGGCAGGGGACAGGGGGCTACGAGCAGTACTTC
TRBV19	-	TRBJ1-4	-	CASSGPRVTNEKLFF	TGTGCCAGTAGTGGCCCTCGGGTAACTAATGAAAAACTGTTTTTT